The T cell receptor beta chain described here comes from a study of CD8 T cell repertoires and HIV-1 epitope variants. On the study more broadly: Control wells had CMV/EBV/flu peptides, negative Ebola AY9, or no peptide.

Worth noting for this clone: As yet, its antigen is unknown.

The assay was immunoSEQ multiplex PCR, and TCRdb's table has in-frame clones only and misses some. The data contain about 5,800 clones, under 75% of them seen just once; the ten biggest clones take up roughly 47%. The CDR3 has 13 residues. V shed 5 bases and J shed 5 bases, with 9 bases lying between them. CDR1 SGHTA and CDR2 FQGNSA come from the germline V gene. Sequencing was carried out using cultured CD8+ T cells derived from PBMCs. The rearrangement joins TRBV7-2 to TRBJ2-2; no firm D call. This TCR was sampled from a male donor with HIV. CDR3 amino acids: CASSPRRTGELFF. CDR3 DNA sequence: TGTGCCAGCAGCCCACGCCGAACCGGGGAGCTGTTTTTT.